The T cell receptor (beta chain) described here comes from a study of blood T cell repertoires in COVID-19. Study as a whole: Samples came from the United States, Italy and Spain, spanning acute and convalescent COVID-19. The analysed material was cDNA or gDNA that came from T cells, B-cell-depleted T cells, or PBMCs.

This CDR3 is built from 15 residues. Germline CDR1 and CDR2: SGHNT and YYREEE (reference sequence). The germline V and J ends were trimmed by 3 bases and 0 bases, with 13 bases remaining between them. This clone was found a few times. Sequencing was performed with immunoSEQ multiplex PCR; in TCRdb, only in-frame clones are kept and a portion is missing. In the table there are about 1,800 clones, 60% to 80% of which are singletons. The sequencing input was peripheral blood. The TCR was taken from a man aged 65 to 85 with active COVID-19. V gene TRBV5-4 combines with J gene TRBJ2-7; possibly TRBD1 for D (5 bases). The CDR3 DNA is TGTGCCAGCAGCTCCCTAGGGGTGAGCTCCTACGAGCAGTACTTC. This codes for CASSSLGVSSYEQYF.